What follows is one T cell receptor beta chain and its context. Its target is unknown. The source of the sample is a study of shared clonotypes between healthy human individuals. Findings and limits, study-wide: Memory subsets generally showed lower estimated richness than naive subsets. The diversity represented, both genetic and in exposure history, was limited by few donors. Of the naive CD4 clonotypes, 4% to 5% were shared across a few donors.

It was about 210 ng DNA, around 33,000 T cell genomes, that sorted-subset replicate PCRs used. Produced via immunoSEQ multiplex PCR; TCRdb's table is partial and in-frame only. The table has approximately 980,000 clones, more than 75% seen once. CDR1 and CDR2 from the germline V gene are GTSNPN and SVGIG (reference sequence). The V end was cut by 6 bases, the J end by 9 bases, with 15 bases between. The CDR3 is 12 residues long. This sequence originates from a man aged 18-30 years in good health. The sequencing input was memory CD4+ T cells sorted from blood. Subset defined: CD45RA-negative fraction. The chain uses TRBV30 and TRBJ1-5, with D possibly being TRBD1 (5 bases). The CDR3 is CACTEGWGPQHF. CDR3 coding DNA: TGTGCCTGTACGGAGGGGTGGGGGCCCCAGCATTTT. The complete variable domain, with remaining parts taken from reference TRBV30 and TRBJ1-5, reads SQTIHQWPATLVQPVGSPLSLECTVEGTSNPNLYWYRQAAGRGLQLLFYSVGIGQISSEVPQNLSASRPQDRQFILSSKKLLLSDSGFYLCACTEGWGPQHFGDGTRLSIL.